These T cell receptor beta chains were read from a single sample in a study of CD8+CD57+ T cells in acquired aplastic anemia. TCRdb independently ran MiXCR on the reads; one entry per CDR3 protein. The repertoire holds 150,000 to 200,000 distinct CDR3 sequences, with about 50% as singletons. Material: sorted CD4+, CD8+, or CD8+CD57+ T cells (not recorded which) from PBMCs. These receptor sequences come from a human donor with aplastic anemia. Each CDR3 is given with its conserved first and last residue. The order of the fields is J gene, D gene, V gene, CDR3 protein. D genes are given only for firm matches.

>TRBJ2-1|-|TRBV4-2
CANSQPGAPVDEQFF
>TRBJ2-1|TRBD2|TRBV7-2
CASSLLAGGGDEQFF
>TRBJ1-4|-|TRBV20-1
CSASKDFGEKLFF
>TRBJ2-7|-|TRBV10-3
CAISGGSSYEQYF
>TRBJ2-1|-|TRBV25-1
CASSEAWASSYNEQFF
>TRBJ1-5|-|TRBV6-2/TRBV6-3
CASSYVGDPGQPQHF
>TRBJ1-2|-|TRBV6-1
CASSQVPGNYGYTF
>TRBJ2-2|-|TRBV6-1
CAPRGTNTGELFF
>TRBJ2-7|-|TRBV25-1
CASSDSQAYEQYF
>TRBJ1-3|-|TRBV4-1
CASSQGPASGGNTIYF
>TRBJ1-2|TRBD1|TRBV11-2
CASSLQGANYGYTF
>TRBJ1-3|-|TRBV15
CATSRDRGTNTIYF
>TRBJ1-2|-|TRBV15
CATSRPGGDGYTF
>TRBJ1-2|-|TRBV7-3
CASSLTGFRGYGYTF
>TRBJ2-7|TRBD2|TRBV5-1
CASASLGVAGGYEQYF
>TRBJ1-2|TRBD1|TRBV19
CASSRINFATGLDYGYTF
>TRBJ1-2|TRBD1|TRBV7-8
CASSSPGQGDYGYTF
>TRBJ1-6|-|TRBV7-2
CASSLARPENSPLHF
>TRBJ2-3|-|TRBV12-3/TRBV12-4
CASTPPLASTDTQYF
>TRBJ2-5|TRBD1|TRBV27
CASSLGQGAETQYF
>TRBJ2-1|TRBD2|TRBV11-2
CASSLTSGRAVDEQFF
>TRBJ2-5|TRBD2|TRBV7-2
CASSTWSGGEETQYF
>TRBJ1-2|-|TRBV29-1
CSVAVEGSLDGYTF
>TRBJ2-3|TRBD1|TRBV12-3/TRBV12-4
CASSLATGATDTQYF
>TRBJ2-2|-|TRBV2
CASRLIGSDTGELFF
>TRBJ2-3|TRBD2|TRBV19
CASSTQAGSTDTQYF
>TRBJ1-2|-|TRBV24-1
CATSDSTGKRGYTF
>TRBJ2-7|-|TRBV15
CATSQGGGLPYEQYF
>TRBJ1-1|-|TRBV6-1
CASSEGRPNTEAFF
>TRBJ1-6|-|TRBV6-1
CASSEEGTHSSYNSPLHF
>TRBJ2-7|-|TRBV10-2
CASSAGASYEQYF
>TRBJ2-2|-|TRBV6-4
CASSDLDNTGELFF
>TRBJ1-2|TRBD1|TRBV10-3
CAISEGQGVYGYTF
>TRBJ1-1|-|TRBV20-1
CSASYSGRSTEAFF
>TRBJ1-2|-|TRBV2
CASETVQGGYTF
>TRBJ2-7|TRBD1|TRBV5-5
CASSSRQGDYEQYF
>TRBJ1-1|-|TRBV25-1
CASSLGEGLTEAFF
>TRBJ1-1|TRBD1|TRBV24-1
CATSDVTGTEAFF
>TRBJ2-2|-|TRBV7-9
CASSSLDSNTGELFF
>TRBJ2-7|TRBD2|TRBV30
CAWRIAGEDEQYF
>TRBJ2-4|TRBD1|TRBV4-1
CASSPGQGLASAKNIQYF
>TRBJ2-5|-|TRBV2
CASRVETQYF
>TRBJ2-7|TRBD1|TRBV5-4
CASSPGQGSYYEQYF
>TRBJ2-2|-|TRBV6-6
CASSYYREGLTGELFF
>TRBJ1-1|-|TRBV15
CATSRYISKDTEAFF